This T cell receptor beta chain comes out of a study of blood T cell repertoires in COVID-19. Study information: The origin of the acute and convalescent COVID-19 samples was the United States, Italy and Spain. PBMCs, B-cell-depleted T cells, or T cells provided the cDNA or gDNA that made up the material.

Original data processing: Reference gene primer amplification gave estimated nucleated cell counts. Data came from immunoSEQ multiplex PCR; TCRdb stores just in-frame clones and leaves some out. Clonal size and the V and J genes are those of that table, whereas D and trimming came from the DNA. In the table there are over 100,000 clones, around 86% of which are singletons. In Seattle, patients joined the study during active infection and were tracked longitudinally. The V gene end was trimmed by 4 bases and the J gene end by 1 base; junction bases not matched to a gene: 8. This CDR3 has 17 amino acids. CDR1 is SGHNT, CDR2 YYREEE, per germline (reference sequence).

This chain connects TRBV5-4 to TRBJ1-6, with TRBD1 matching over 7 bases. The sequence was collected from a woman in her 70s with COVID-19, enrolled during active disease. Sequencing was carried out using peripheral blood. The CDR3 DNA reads TGTGCCAGCAGCATGGGGGGACAGTTGTCCTATAATTCACCCCTCCACTTT. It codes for CASSMGGQLSYNSPLHF.